A single sample gave rise to the 5 T cell receptor beta chains below, sequenced in a study of blood T cell repertoires in COVID-19. Data came from immunoSEQ multiplex PCR; TCRdb stores just in-frame clones and leaves some out. The sample holds approximately 220,000 clones; approximately 83% are singletons and the top ten take more than 2%. The sequencing sample was made of peripheral blood. These receptors were collected from a woman aged 60-70 years with acute or convalescent COVID-19.

The CDR3 reads CASSIPGQGAYEQYF. In DNA, the CDR3 is TGTGCCAGTAGTATCCCGGGACAGGGAGCCTACGAGCAGTACTTC. This chain joins TRBV19 and TRBJ2-7; TRBD1 matches 9 bases. Germline V gene data show CDR1 as LNHDA and CDR2 as SQIVND (reference sequence). The V gene end was trimmed by 3 bases and the J gene end by 2 bases; junction bases not matched to a gene: 5. CDR3 size: 15 residues.

In its sample, this clone was seen once. The chain links TRBV9 to TRBJ1-1; maybe TRBD1 (5 bases). Per the germline V gene, CDR1 is SGDLS and CDR2 is YYNGEE. V was shortened by 5 bases and J by 1 base, with 15 bases between the two germline ends. The CDR3 has 15 amino acids. CDR3 sequence (DNA): TGTGCCAGCAGTCTGATGGGGCAGCAGAACACTGAAGCTTTCTTT. Translation: CASSLMGQQNTEAFF.

The rearrangement uses TRBV7-2 and TRBJ1-2, with TRBD1 matching over 7 bases. J was trimmed by 4 bases and V by 3 bases; bases with no gene match: 2. The CDR3 totals 13 residues. The V gene's germline CDR1 is SGHTA and CDR2 FQGNSA. CDR3 nucleotide sequence: TGTGCCAGCAGCTTGGACAGGATCTATGGCTACACCTTC. Translating it yields CASSLDRIYGYTF.

This chain uses TRBV2 with TRBJ1-1; perhaps TRBD1 as D (6 bases). The CDR3 runs to 15 residues. Germline CDR1 reads SNHLY; CDR2 reads FYNNEI. V dropped 3 bases and J dropped 5 bases, with 16 bases sitting between them. In DNA form, the CDR3 reads TGTGCCAGCAGTGAGGGGGGGCCACCTTCGACTGAAGCTTTCTTT. Its translation: CASSEGGPPSTEAFF.

The chain employs TRBV11-2 and TRBJ2-7; maybe TRBD1 (6 bases). There are 13 residues in the CDR3. CDR1 and CDR2 from the germline V gene are SGHAT and FQNNGV. V was clipped by 4 bases and J by 2 bases, with 9 bases between them. This chain's CDR3 is CASSWGQAYEQYF. The CDR3 DNA follows: TGTGCCAGCAGCTGGGGGCAAGCCTACGAGCAGTACTTC.